The 27 T cell receptor beta chains below all came from one sample that was sequenced in a study of blood T cell repertoires in COVID-19 (dated by TCRdb to 2020 to 2021). Libraries were made using the immunoSEQ multiplex PCR assay. Held by TCRdb, this immuneACCESS table contains in-frame sequences only and omits some clones. Under half of the omission traces to an unresolved V gene where checked; the cause of the rest is unknown. Across this sample there are approximately 140,000 clones, with approximately 82% seen only once. 1.5% to 2% of the sample lies in the top ten. The sample comprised peripheral blood. The receptors were gathered from a human donor in a cohort sampled during active COVID-19.

The chain couples TRBV15 to TRBJ1-3; D gene unclear. Germline CDR1 is LNHNV and CDR2 is YYDKDF (reference sequence). This CDR3 spans 15 amino acids. The ends were cut back, 0 bases at V and 0 bases at J, with 6 bases in the middle. CDR3 amino acids: CATSRERFSGNTIYF. The CDR3, as DNA: TGTGCCACCAGCAGAGAGCGCTTCTCTGGAAACACCATATATTTT.

This rearrangement joins TRBV18 to TRBJ1-6; TRBD1 is a possible D gene (6 bases). The V end was cut by 3 bases, the J end by 9 bases, with 21 bases between. Germline CDR1 reads KGHSH; CDR2 reads LQKENI. The CDR3 has 17 amino acids. CDR3 sequence: CASSPNARGGTGSPLHF. CDR3 nucleotides: TGTGCCAGCTCACCTAACGCTAGGGGGGGCACCGGTTCACCCCTCCACTTT.

The V gene is TRBV9, the J gene TRBJ2-3; 8 nucleotides agree with TRBD2. The junction had 4 bases not matched to a gene; V was cut back by 0 bases and J by 4 bases. Germline loops: CDR1 SGDLS, CDR2 YYNGEE. The length of the CDR3 is 15 residues. The CDR3 spells CASSVDLAGPDTQYF. CDR3 in DNA: TGTGCCAGCAGCGTAGATTTAGCGGGACCAGATACGCAGTATTTT.

As DNA, the CDR3 is TGTGCCAGCAGCTTAACTGTTAGCGGGAGGACCAATGAGCAGTTCTTC. This gives the protein CASSLTVSGRTNEQFF. The chain carries TRBV7-3 and TRBJ2-1; 10 bases are a match to TRBD2. CDR3 length: 16 amino acids. CDR1 and CDR2 from the germline V gene are SGHTA and FQGTGA. The V gene end was trimmed by 0 bases and the J gene end by 6 bases; junction bases not matched to a gene: 5.

The V and J genes are TRBV3-1 (or the pseudogene TRBV3-2) and TRBJ2-5; possible D gene TRBD1, 6 bases. V gave up 8 bases and J gave up 7 bases, with 17 bases separating them. CDR1 and CDR2 from the germline V gene are LGHDT and YNNKEL (reference sequence). CDR3 size: 13 residues. The DNA of the CDR3 is TGTGCCAGCGATCGAGGGGGATCCGGGACCCAGTACTTC. Residues: CASDRGGSGTQYF.

J is TRBJ2-3 and V is TRBV30; 11 bases match TRBD2. Per the germline V gene, CDR1 is GTSNPN and CDR2 is SVGIG (reference sequence). V gave up 2 bases and J gave up 6 bases; unmatched junction bases: 10. This CDR3 is built from 16 residues. The CDR3 nucleotides read TGTGCCTGGAGTCCCGGACTAGCGGGTTTAAGGGATACGCAGTATTTT. It encodes CAWSPGLAGLRDTQYF.

The chain couples TRBV5-1 to TRBJ2-2, with 15 bases identical to TRBD2. The germline V gene has CDR1 SGHRS and CDR2 YFSETQ. The CDR3 has 17 amino acids. V lost 4 bases, J lost 5 bases, and 6 bases stayed unmatched. CDR3 sequence (DNA): TGCGCCAGCAGCGCCGGGACTAGCGGGAGGACAACCGGGGAGCTGTTTTTT. Protein product: CASSAGTSGRTTGELFF.

The DNA of the CDR3 is TGTGCCAGCAGCCCTCAAGAGCCCGGGTCCGGGGCCAACGTCCTGACTTTC. Translation gives CASSPQEPGSGANVLTF. The V call is TRBV12-1, the J call TRBJ2-6; the table's TRBD2 call for D was not verified on the DNA. TRBV12-1 is labeled a pseudogene. This CDR3 has 17 amino acids.

Notes on this clone: Mismatch with germline at one junction end may stem from a read error. This chain joins TRBV5-1 and TRBJ1-1, with D possibly being TRBD1 (6 bases). The CDR3 length is 15 residues. The germline CDR1 and CDR2 sequences are SGHRS and YFSETQ. The CDR3 loop reads CASTLGGRLNTEAFF. CDR3 DNA: TGCGCCAGCACCTTGGGGGGGCGCTTGAACACTGAAGCTTTCTTT.

The chain is built from TRBV7-9 and TRBJ1-3; 7 bases are a match to TRBD1. Germline V lookup: CDR1 SEHNR, CDR2 FQNEAQ (reference sequence). V trimming: 1 base; J trimming: 0 bases; junction bases outside the gene matches: 3. The CDR3 covers 16 residues. CDR3 sequence reads: CASSLGTGFSGNTIYF. The CDR3 coding sequence is TGTGCCAGCAGCTTAGGGACAGGTTTCTCTGGAAACACCATATATTTT.

The table lists this clone with a count of one. The chain couples TRBV5-1 to TRBJ2-3; D is perhaps TRBD1 (6 bases). This CDR3 has 14 amino acids. Trimming shortened V by 1 base and J by 4 bases, and 10 bases separated the two germline ends. Germline CDR1 SGHRS, CDR2 YFSETQ. The CDR3 spells CASSLMSGADTQYF. The CDR3, as DNA: TGCGCCAGCAGCTTGATGTCAGGGGCAGATACGCAGTATTTT.

The chain joins TRBV9 to TRBJ2-1; a possible D gene is TRBD1 (5 bases). Germline CDR1 is SGDLS and CDR2 is YYNGEE. The CDR3 extends over 18 amino acids. The V gene lost 0 bases and the J gene lost 0 bases, with 16 bases spanning the gap. The CDR3 bases are TGTGCCAGCAGCGTAGGGGGCGCGGAGTTAGGCTCCTACAATGAGCAGTTCTTC. Its protein is CASSVGGAELGSYNEQFF.

This chain joins TRBV12-2 and TRBJ2-1; TRBD2 is the table's D call and was not checked against the DNA. TRBV12-2 is termed a pseudogene. The CDR3 spans 22 residues. CDR3 region: CASRLVYGWPSGSLGKNNEQFF. In nucleotides, the CDR3 is TGTGCAAGTCGCTTAGTATACGGATGGCCTAGCGGGAGCCTCGGGAAGAACAATGAGCAGTTCTTC.

The chain is built from TRBV29-1 and TRBJ2-1, with 12 positions matching TRBD2. V shed 8 bases and J 9 bases; nucleotides not matched to a gene: 8. CDR3 length: 13 amino acids. Looked up from germline, CDR1 is SQVTM and CDR2 is ANQGSEA. This chain's CDR3 is CSPRLAGDGEQFF. The DNA of the CDR3 is TGCAGCCCAAGACTAGCGGGAGATGGTGAGCAGTTCTTC.

V is TRBV18 and J is TRBJ2-7; D is uncertain. The length of the CDR3 is 14 residues. The germline V gene encodes CDR1 KGHSH and CDR2 LQKENI. Trimming left V 8 bases short and J 0 bases short, with 14 bases between. CDR3 region: CASKPGTASYEQYF. The CDR3 DNA reads as TGTGCCAGCAAGCCCGGCACAGCCTCCTACGAGCAGTACTTC. The full variable domain, its missing parts supplied by reference TRBV18 and TRBJ2-7, is NAGVMQNPRHLVRRRGQEARLRCSPMKGHSHVYWYRQLPEEGLKFMVYLQKENIIDESGMPKERFSAEFPKEGPSILRIQQVVRGDSAAYFCASKPGTASYEQYFGPGTRLTVT.

This clone appeared once. J is TRBJ2-7 and V is TRBV6-5, with D possibly matching TRBD2 (5 bases). Trimming cost V 4 bases and J 6 bases, with 7 bases left between them. The CDR3 runs 11 residues. CDR1 is MNHEY and CDR2 is SVGAGI in the germline V gene. The CDR3 nucleotides are TGTGCCAGCAGTTCAGGAGGCGAGCAGTACTTC. Protein sequence: CASSSGGEQYF.

The V call is TRBV19, the J call TRBJ2-7; the match to TRBD1 covers 7 bases. This CDR3 contains 14 residues. The V and J ends lost 4 bases and 3 bases, in that order; junction bases with no gene match: 6. The V gene's germline CDR1 is LNHDA and CDR2 SQIVND (reference sequence). The CDR3 reads CASSTRGQVYEQYF. The CDR3 nucleotides are TGTGCCAGTAGTACGAGAGGACAGGTCTACGAGCAGTACTTC.

V gene TRBV30 combines with J gene TRBJ2-7; 10 bases line up with TRBD2. From germline, CDR1 is GTSNPN and CDR2 SVGIG (reference sequence). The CDR3 sequence is 14 residues long. V shed 6 bases and J 4 bases; nucleotides not matched to a gene: 9. CDR3 region: CACLPASGSYEQYF. CDR3 coding DNA: TGTGCCTGCCTCCCCGCTAGCGGGAGTTACGAGCAGTACTTC.

The rearrangement links TRBV4-1 to TRBJ1-1, with 8 bases fitting TRBD1. Per the germline V gene, CDR1 is MGHRA and CDR2 is YSYEKL. CDR3 size: 14 residues. The J segment lost 4 bases and the V segment lost 4 bases, leaving 5 bases of the junction unmatched. DNA of the CDR3: TGCGCCAGCAGCCTCCCGGACAGGGCCACTGAAGCTTTCTTT. This translates into CASSLPDRATEAFF.

The chain couples TRBV28 to TRBJ1-4; 10 bases line up with TRBD1. There are 16 residues in the CDR3. The V and J ends lost 6 bases and 8 bases, in that order; junction bases with no gene match: 12. Germline CDR1 reads MDHEN; CDR2 reads SYDVKM. CDR3 region: CASSRPGTGAGEKLFF. CDR3 in DNA: TGTGCCAGCAGCCGTCCCGGGACAGGGGCGGGGGAAAAACTGTTTTTT.

The V and J genes are TRBV6-5 and TRBJ2-7; perhaps TRBD1 as D (5 bases). This CDR3 is 12 amino acids long. In germline, CDR1 is MNHEY, CDR2 SVGAGI. The V end was cut by 6 bases, the J end by 3 bases, with 9 bases between. For the CDR3, the DNA is TGTGCCAGCAGCTCAGGGTACTACGAGCAGTACTTC. Amino acid sequence: CASSSGYYEQYF.

The genes are TRBV11-3 and TRBJ2-2; 7 bases fit TRBD1. After removal of 3 bases from V and 4 bases from J, the junction contained 5 bases not matched to a gene. Germline CDR1 is SGHNT and CDR2 is YENEEA. This CDR3 spans 15 amino acids. For the CDR3, the DNA is TGTGCCAGCAGCTTTAGACAGGGCGGCACCGGGGAGCTGTTTTTT. This sequence encodes CASSFRQGGTGELFF.

This sequence joins TRBV25-1 and TRBJ1-5; D call uncertain. The CDR3 is 12 amino acids. Germline values: CDR1 MGHDK, CDR2 SYGVNS. V was clipped by 6 bases and J by 0 bases, with 3 bases between them. CDR3 coding DNA: TGTGCCAGCAGGTATAGCAATCAGCCCCAGCATTTT. Translated: CASRYSNQPQHF. The whole variable domain, remainder taken from reference TRBV25-1 and TRBJ1-5, is EADIYQTPRYLVIGTGKKITLECSQTMGHDKMYWYQQDPGMELHLIHYSYGVNSTEKGDLSSESTVSRIRTEHFPLTLESARPSHTSQYLCASRYSNQPQHFGDGTRLSIL.

The gene calls are TRBV2 and TRBJ2-2; 7 nucleotides match TRBD1. The germline V gene has CDR1 SNHLY and CDR2 FYNNEI. The length of the CDR3 is 18 residues. With V trimmed by 6 bases and J by 6 bases, 19 bases remained unmatched. The CDR3 is CASRFADRMTSLAGELFF. For the CDR3, the DNA is TGTGCCAGCAGGTTTGCGGACAGGATGACCTCCTTAGCCGGGGAGCTGTTTTTT.

This clone was observed a few times. The chain combines TRBV7-8 with TRBJ1-5, with no clear D. Germline CDR1 SGHVS, CDR2 FQNEAQ. The CDR3 length is 15 residues. The V gene lost 4 bases and the J gene lost 6 bases, with 16 bases spanning the gap. The CDR3 region has the DNA TGTGCCAGCAGCTCCCGGGAGGAGCCTAGTCAGCCCCAGCATTTT. Amino acid sequence: CASSSREEPSQPQHF.

The chain combines TRBV18 with TRBJ1-3; D is unresolved. V was shortened by 3 bases and J by 4 bases, with 10 bases between the two germline ends. The germline CDR1 and CDR2 sequences are KGHSH and LQKENI. This CDR3 contains 14 residues. The CDR3 region has the DNA TGTGCCAGCTCACCCCCTATCGCAGGAAACACCATATATTTT. Residues: CASSPPIAGNTIYF.

The chain is built from TRBV3-1 (or the pseudogene TRBV3-2) and TRBJ1-2; possibly TRBD1 for D (6 bases). Germline lookup yields CDR1 LGHDT and CDR2 YNNKEL (reference sequence). The ends were cut back, 5 bases at V and 1 base at J, with 11 bases in the middle. CDR3 length: 14 amino acids. CDR3 nucleotide sequence: TGTGCCAGCAGCAGCAGGGGAATTAACTATGGCTACACCTTC. The encoded protein is CASSSRGINYGYTF.